This T cell receptor (delta chain) was documented in a study of gamma-delta chains in newborns, infants, children. Study at large: Innate gammadelta T cells reportedly expand polyclonally right after birth, driven by microbial exposure, per the title.

TCRdb re-called the reads via CATT. There are several thousand delta-chain clones in the sample; approximately 2.1% occur only once, and about 14% lies in the top ten. Germline CDR1 is GEAIGNYY and CDR2 is EKD. CDR3 length equals 19 residues. Germline trimming cut 3 bases from V and 0 bases from J; bases unmatched to any gene: 5. This clone was observed a few times. Sequencing was done on a sample of blood. The receptor comes from a child who was a newborn, infant or young child, either healthy, febrile or measles-vaccinated (not recorded which). The chain recombines TRDV2 with TRDJ3; the match to TRDD3 covers 12 bases. This CDR3 is CACDYWGILSSWDTRQMFF. DNA of the CDR3: TGTGCCTGTGACTACTGGGGGATACTTAGCTCCTGGGACACCCGACAGATGTTTTTC.